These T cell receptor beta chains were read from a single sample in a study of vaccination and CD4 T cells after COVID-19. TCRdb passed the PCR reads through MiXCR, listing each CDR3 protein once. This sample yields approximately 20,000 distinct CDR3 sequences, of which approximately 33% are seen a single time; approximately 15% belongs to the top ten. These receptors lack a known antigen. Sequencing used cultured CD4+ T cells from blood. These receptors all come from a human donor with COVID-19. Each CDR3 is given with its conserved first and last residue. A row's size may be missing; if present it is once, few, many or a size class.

CASTLGPANADTQYF,-,TRBV11-2,TRBJ2-3
CASTEGTFGNTIYF,-,TRBV19,TRBJ1-3
CASSYLTAKKCEQYF,-,TRBV6-5,TRBJ2-7
CASSYAGGNYGYTF,few,TRBV6-5,TRBJ1-2
CASSDSLGTASTYEQYF,-,TRBV6-4,-
CASSSGPPVYEQYF,-,TRBV28,TRBJ2-7
CASSERLYGYTF,-,TRBV25-1,TRBJ1-2
CASSRTGTGANTGELFF,-,TRBV19,TRBJ2-2
CASSSTYSGGSSYEQYF,few,TRBV7-8,TRBJ2-7
CASSPGDRRETQYF,-,TRBV5-8,TRBJ2-5
CASSLDRGLGEKLFF,-,TRBV11-2,TRBJ1-4
CATSSMTGVKNIQYF,-,TRBV15,TRBJ2-4
CASSPGELYGYTF,few,TRBV11-3,TRBJ1-2
CASSPGYDQPQHF,few,TRBV18,TRBJ1-5
CSARDPRGGNTEAFF,few,TRBV20-1,TRBJ1-1
CASSPGRLAGAGTQYF,once,TRBV11-3,TRBJ2-3
CASSSFGEQYF,few,TRBV12-3/TRBV12-4,TRBJ2-7
CASSPPGQGFSGELFF,-,TRBV7-9,TRBJ2-2
CASSRQGAGDEQYF,-,TRBV7-6,TRBJ2-7
CSASRDGPQHF,medium-sized,TRBV20-1,TRBJ1-5
CASSSAGGGTEAFF,-,TRBV27,TRBJ1-1
CASSSGQVLLGEQYF,-,TRBV12-3/TRBV12-4,TRBJ2-7
CASSPLSAGQSNYGYTF,-,TRBV18,TRBJ1-2
CSALQGKLVDEQFF,few,TRBV20-1,TRBJ2-1
CASSFGRSSYEQYF,-,TRBV11-2,TRBJ2-7
CATSSFDRDTDTQYF,-,TRBV19,TRBJ2-3
CASSFGRENTEAFF,few,TRBV11-2,TRBJ1-1
CATSGGQSSPLHF,-,TRBV10-1,TRBJ1-6
CASSPHTSSYEQYF,few,TRBV12-3/TRBV12-4,TRBJ2-7
CASSLLDRGMEKLFF,few,TRBV7-9,TRBJ1-4
CSVATRAGPDTQYF,few,TRBV29-1,TRBJ2-3
CASSPRVVGFGANQPQHF,-,TRBV19,TRBJ1-5
CASSEAGAGYSGNTIYF,-,TRBV6-1,TRBJ1-3
CSATVGQGVSQYF,-,TRBV20-1,TRBJ2-7
CASSYSRGSEALF,-,TRBV6-2/TRBV6-3,TRBJ1-1
CASSELGQGSYNEQFF,few,TRBV6-1,TRBJ2-1
CASSPLAGGPSTDTQYF,few,TRBV18,TRBJ2-3
CASSVGRTAEAFF,-,TRBV9,TRBJ1-1
CSGRQVPETQYF,few,TRBV29-1,TRBJ2-5
CSAETAGGPGNEQFF,-,TRBV20-1,TRBJ2-1
CASSDKGQPNGEQYF,few,TRBV5-1,TRBJ2-7
CASSLVPGGKGETQYF,few,TRBV11-2,TRBJ2-5
CASSSTGNYGYTF,-,TRBV18,TRBJ1-2
CSARGDRVAYGYTF,medium-sized,TRBV20-1,TRBJ1-2
CASSITTGTKNIQYF,few,TRBV7-9,TRBJ2-4
CASSLSPRSNQPQHF,-,TRBV5-4,TRBJ1-5
CASSALTGRGRGNQPQHF,few,TRBV6-1,TRBJ1-5
CAISEDYEQYF,-,TRBV10-3,TRBJ2-7
CASSSDRSSYNEQFF,-,TRBV19,TRBJ2-1
CASRPQRSSYEQYF,-,TRBV19,TRBJ2-7
CASSYSWGPNTGELFF,-,TRBV9,TRBJ2-2
CASSLAGAPDTQYF,few,TRBV7-9,TRBJ2-3
CASSPPGRGLTQPQHF,-,TRBV11-3,TRBJ1-5
CASSLSGFDSGNTIYF,-,TRBV4-1,TRBJ1-3
CASSLSGGNQETQYF,-,TRBV28,TRBJ2-5
CSARGGFRDEQFF,-,TRBV20-1,TRBJ2-1
CASSPTGWGKNIQYF,few,TRBV6-1,TRBJ2-4